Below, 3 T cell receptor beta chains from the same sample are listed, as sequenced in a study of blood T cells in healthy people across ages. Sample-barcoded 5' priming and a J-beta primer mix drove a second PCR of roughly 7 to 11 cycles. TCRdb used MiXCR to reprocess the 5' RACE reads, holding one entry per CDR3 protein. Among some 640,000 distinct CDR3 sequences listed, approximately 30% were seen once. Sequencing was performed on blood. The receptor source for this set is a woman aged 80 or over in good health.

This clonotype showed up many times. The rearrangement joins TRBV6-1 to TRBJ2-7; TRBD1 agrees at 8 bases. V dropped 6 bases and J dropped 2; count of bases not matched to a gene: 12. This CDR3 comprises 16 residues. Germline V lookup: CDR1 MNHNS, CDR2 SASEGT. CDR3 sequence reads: CASSALSGTGPYEQYF. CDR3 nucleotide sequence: TGTGCCAGCAGCGCCTTATCGGGGACAGGACCCTACGAGCAGTACTTC.

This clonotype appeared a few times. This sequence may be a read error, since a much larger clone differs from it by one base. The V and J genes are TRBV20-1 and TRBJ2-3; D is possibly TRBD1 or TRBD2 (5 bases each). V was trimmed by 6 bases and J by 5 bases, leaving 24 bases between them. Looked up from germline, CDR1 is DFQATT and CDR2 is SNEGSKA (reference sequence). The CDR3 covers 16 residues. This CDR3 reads CSALPGRAVGKDTQYF. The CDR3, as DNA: TGCAGTGCCCTCCCGGGACGAGCGGTTGGTAAAGATACGCAGTATTTT.

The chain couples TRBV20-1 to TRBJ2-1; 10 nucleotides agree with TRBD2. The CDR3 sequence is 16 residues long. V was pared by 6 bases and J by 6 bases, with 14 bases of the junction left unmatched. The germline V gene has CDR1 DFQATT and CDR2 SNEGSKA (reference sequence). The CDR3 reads CSAITLLAGECNEQFF. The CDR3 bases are TGCAGTGCCATAACCCTTCTAGCGGGGGAGTGCAATGAGCAGTTCTTC.